This TCR beta chain was identified in a study of blood T cell repertoires in COVID-19. Produced via immunoSEQ multiplex PCR; TCRdb's table is partial and in-frame only. The data hold fewer than 90,000 clones, with around 72% observed a single time. This clone was observed a handful of times. V lost 6 bases, J lost 6 bases, and 18 bases lay in between. The CDR3 runs to 16 residues. Per germline, CDR1 SNHLY and CDR2 FYNNEI. This receptor was identified in a woman over 75 with acute or convalescent COVID-19. Source material: peripheral blood. The chain has TRBV2 and TRBJ1-6, with no clear D. CDR3 sequence (DNA): TGTGCCAGCAGATACCGGGAGCCTTCGGTTAATTCACCCCTCCACTTT. Amino acid sequence: CASRYREPSVNSPLHF.